This passage covers 10 T cell receptor beta chains from one sample sequenced in a study of cytomegalovirus exposure and HLA in healthy donors listed by TCRdb under 2017. Library preparation used the immunoSEQ multiplex PCR assay. For the multiplex PCR, a mixture combining 60 forward primers for TCR Vbeta segments and 13 reverse primers for TCR Jbeta segments was used. The table was pulled from immuneACCESS by TCRdb, which kept in-frame rearrangements only. Such tables lose some clones; where checked, under half of the loss comes from unresolved V genes, and the rest has no known cause. This sample has approximately 210,000 clones in its table, and 79% of those were observed once. The ten largest clonotypes hold about 1.4% of the sample. The sample taken for sequencing was PBMCs. The receptor source for this set is a girl aged 5-17 years in good health and CMV-seropositive.

This clone has more than one count but fewer than ten. The chain couples TRBV6-1 to TRBJ1-5, with 10 bases lining up with TRBD1. Germline lookup yields CDR1 MNHNS and CDR2 SASEGT. The CDR3 extends over 15 amino acids. Losses at the gene ends were 4 bases for V and 5 bases for J; bases not matched to a gene: 5. In DNA form, the CDR3 reads TGTGCCAGCAGTGGAACCGGGACAGGGGATCAGCCCCAGCATTTT. As protein: CASSGTGTGDQPQHF.

The chain couples TRBV27 to TRBJ1-2, with 8 bases aligning to TRBD1. This CDR3 contains 15 residues. The J segment lost 8 bases and the V segment lost 2 bases, leaving 10 bases of the junction unmatched. Germline V gene lookup returns CDR1 MNHEY and CDR2 SMNVEV (reference sequence). The CDR3 DNA reads TGTGCCAGCAGTTTAGCTGACAGGGGTTCGGGAGGCTACACCTTC. The encoded protein is CASSLADRGSGGYTF.

The rearrangement links TRBV9 to TRBJ1-1, with D uncertain. Looked up from germline, CDR1 is SGDLS and CDR2 is YYNGEE. V was pared by 0 bases and J by 1 base, with 10 bases between. The CDR3 covers 15 residues. The CDR3 nucleotides are TGTGCCAGCAGCGTAGCTGTGACGGGGAACACTGAAGCTTTCTTT. Its protein product is CASSVAVTGNTEAFF.

Here the CDR3 DNA reads TGTGCCAGCAGCGACGGACAGGGGAATAATTCACCCCTCCACTTT. It specifies CASSDGQGNNSPLHF. The chain couples TRBV9 to TRBJ1-6; 9 nucleotides line up with TRBD1. The CDR3 loop spans 15 amino acids. The germline CDR1 and CDR2 sequences are SGDLS and YYNGEE. V trimming: 3 bases; J trimming: 5 bases; junction bases outside the gene matches: 3.

This chain links TRBV10-1 with TRBJ1-6, with TRBD1 identical over 7 bases. V was clipped by 6 bases and J by 0 bases; unmatched bases: 5. The germline gives CDR1 WNHNN, CDR2 SYGVQD (reference sequence). The CDR3 contains 16 residues. The DNA of the CDR3 is TGCGCCAGCAGCCCAGGGGGAAGCTCCTATAATTCACCCCTCCACTTT. It translates to CASSPGGSSYNSPLHF.

V usage is TRBV11-3 and J usage is TRBJ2-3, with 9 bases fitting TRBD1. V shed 3 bases, J shed 4 bases, and the junction held 5 bases outside the gene matches. The CDR3 has 15 amino acids. Germline CDR1 reads SGHNT; CDR2 reads YENEEA. The CDR3 region has the DNA TGTGCCAGCAGCTTGGGGGACAGGGAGGCAGATACGCAGTATTTT. It yields the protein CASSLGDREADTQYF.

The count of this clone is one. The V call is TRBV5-1, the J call TRBJ2-5; TRBD1 matches 8 bases. V dropped 4 bases and J dropped 5; count of bases not matched to a gene: 19. The CDR3 is 18 residues long. Germline assignment: CDR1 SGHRS and CDR2 YFSETQ. The CDR3 protein is CASSLDPIDSGGEETQYF. CDR3 sequence (DNA): TGCGCCAGCAGCCTGGACCCGATTGACTCAGGGGGCGAGGAGACCCAGTACTTC.

The chain combines TRBV9 with TRBJ1-2; D call uncertain. CDR1 and CDR2 (germline): SGDLS, YYNGEE. There are 16 residues in the CDR3. V was trimmed by 0 bases and J by 3 bases, leaving 15 bases between them. The CDR3 spells CASSVDWLSRDYGYTF. As DNA, the CDR3 is TGTGCCAGCAGCGTAGATTGGTTGTCGAGGGACTATGGCTACACCTTC.

The chain has TRBV7-8 and TRBJ2-1; possible D gene TRBD2, 6 bases. Per germline, CDR1 SGHVS and CDR2 FQNEAQ. The CDR3 contains 17 residues. The V and J ends lost 0 bases and 6 bases respectively, with 18 bases between them. The CDR3 here is CASSLAPPSALSNEQFF. The DNA for the CDR3 is TGTGCCAGCAGCTTAGCCCCCCCTAGCGCTCTTAGCAATGAGCAGTTCTTC.

The rearrangement uses TRBV5-1 and TRBJ2-3, with D possibly matching TRBD2 (7 bases). The germline gives CDR1 SGHRS, CDR2 YFSETQ. V lost 0 bases and J 6 bases, leaving 17 bases between the germline ends. The CDR3 is 16 residues long. CDR3 residues: CASSLVVTGGGDTQYF. The CDR3 DNA is TGCGCCAGCAGCTTGGTCGTGACGGGGGGCGGTGATACGCAGTATTTT. The full variable domain, in which reference TRBV5-1 and TRBJ2-3 provide the parts outside the CDR3, is KAGVTQTPRYLIKTRGQQVTLSCSPISGHRSVSWYQQTPGQGLQFLFEYFSETQRNKGNFPGRFSGRQFSNSRSEMNVSTLELGDSALYLCASSLVVTGGGDTQYFGPGTRLTVL.